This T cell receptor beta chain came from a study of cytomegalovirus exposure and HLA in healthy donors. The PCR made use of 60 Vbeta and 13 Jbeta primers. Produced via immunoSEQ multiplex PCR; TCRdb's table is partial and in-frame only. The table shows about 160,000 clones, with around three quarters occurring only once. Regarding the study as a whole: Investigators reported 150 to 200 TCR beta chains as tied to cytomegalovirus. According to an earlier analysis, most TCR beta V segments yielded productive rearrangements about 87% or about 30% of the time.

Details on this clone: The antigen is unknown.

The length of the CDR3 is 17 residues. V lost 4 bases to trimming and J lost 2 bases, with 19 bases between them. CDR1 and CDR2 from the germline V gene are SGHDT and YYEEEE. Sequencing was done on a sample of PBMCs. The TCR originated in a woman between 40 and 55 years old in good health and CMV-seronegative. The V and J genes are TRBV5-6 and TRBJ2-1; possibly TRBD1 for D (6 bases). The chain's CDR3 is CASSAMSTGSPYNEQFF. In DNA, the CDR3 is TGTGCCAGCAGCGCGATGTCAACAGGGTCCCCCTACAATGAGCAGTTCTTC.